This T cell receptor beta chain was observed in a study of PD-1 blockade in mismatch repair-deficient tumors. Germline lookup yields CDR1 MDHEN and CDR2 SYDVKM. This CDR3 region has 13 residues. The junction had 7 bases not matched to a gene; V was cut back by 6 bases and J by 6 bases. Profiling relied on immunoSEQ multiplex PCR, and the TCRdb table lists in-frame clones only, not all of them. This table holds 8,500 to 10,000 clones, more than 75% found once. To note about this clone: Its antigen is undetermined.

The time point is: roughly 10-day in vitro stimulation with candidate neoantigen peptide 2. This receptor was obtained from an adult with mismatch repair-deficient cancer. The sequenced sample was cells cultured in vitro, obtained from a patient treated with pembrolizumab. The chain is built from TRBV28 and TRBJ2-7, with 8 bases that match TRBD1. CDR3 nucleotides: TGTGCCAGCAGCCGGACAGGGTCGGTCGAGCAGTACTTC. Translated: CASSRTGSVEQYF.